These T cell receptor beta chains were read from a single sample in a study of T-cell memory formation after mild COVID-19. A single record per CDR3 protein comes from TCRdb applying MiXCR to the 5' RACE reads. The sample has about 540,000 distinct CDR3 sequences, about a fifth seen once. Sequencing was done on a sample of PBMCs or a T cell subset sorted from them (not recorded which). These receptors all stem from an adult woman who had mild COVID-19 (a few samples of this study predate the infection). Cell type and time point are not known. Each CDR3 is given with its conserved first and last residue. A D gene is named only where the DNA matches it firmly. Some rows mark clone size as missing; the rest say once, few, many or name a class of expanded clone.

>14|-|TRBV12-3/TRBV12-4|TRBJ2-7|-
TGTGCCAGCAGTCGGGACGTGGGCCTCTACGAGCAGTACTTC
CASSRDVGLYEQYF
>11|-|TRBV12-5|TRBJ2-1|-
TGTGCTAGTGGCCAGGAAGGGGAGCAGTTCTTC
CASGQEGEQFF
>15|-|TRBV6-4|TRBJ1-1|-
TGTGCCAGCAGTGAAGAAGGTTGGGGAAACACTGAAGCTTTCTTT
CASSEEGWGNTEAFF
>15|TRBD2|TRBV7-6|TRBJ2-7|few
TGTGCCAGCAGCCAGGGGACTAGCGGGATCGGCGAGCAGTACTTC
CASSQGTSGIGEQYF
>15|-|TRBV7-7|TRBJ2-7|-
TGTGCCAGCAGCCTCGACTATGGAGGCTCCTACGAGCAGTACTTC
CASSLDYGGSYEQYF
>12|-|TRBV11-2|TRBJ2-7|few
TGTGCCAGCAGCCCTGAAGTTATAGAGCAGTACTTC
CASSPEVIEQYF
>14|-|TRBV5-1|TRBJ2-5|-
TGCGCCAGCAGCTTGGACAGGCCCGGAGAGACCCAGTACTTC
CASSLDRPGETQYF
>15|-|TRBV18|TRBJ2-7|-
TGTGCCAGCTCACCACTTGACAGGCCAACCTACGAGCAGTACTTC
CASSPLDRPTYEQYF
>14|TRBD1|TRBV20-1|TRBJ2-5|-
TGCAGTGCTAGTCAGGGACAGTACCAAGAGACCCAGTACTTC
CSASQGQYQETQYF
>16|TRBD1|TRBV9|TRBJ2-7|-
TGTGCCAGCAGCGTAGCACCCGGGACAGGGGGTTACGAGCAGTACTTC
CASSVAPGTGGYEQYF
>13|TRBD1|TRBV27|TRBJ2-5|few
TGTGCCAGCAGCAGACAGGGGCAAGAGACCCAGTACTTC
CASSRQGQETQYF
>18|TRBD1|TRBV30|TRBJ1-1|-
TGTGCCTGGAGTGTACGTTGGGACAGGCGAGACGAAAACACTGAAGCTTTCTTT
CAWSVRWDRRDENTEAFF
>15|-|TRBV20-1|TRBJ2-1|few
TGCAGTGCTGGCAACCCCGGGACGGAGTACAATGAGCAGTTCTTC
CSAGNPGTEYNEQFF
>13|-|TRBV11-2|TRBJ2-5|few
TGTGCCAGCAGCTTCCCGTACCAAGAGACCCAGTACTTC
CASSFPYQETQYF
>12|-|TRBV5-1|TRBJ2-1|many
TGCGCCAGCAATACGGGGTACAATGAGCAGTTCTTC
CASNTGYNEQFF
>14|TRBD2|TRBV6-2/TRBV6-3|TRBJ2-7|few
TGTGCCAGCAGTAAGGGACTACAAACCTACGAGCAGTACTTC
CASSKGLQTYEQYF
>11|-|TRBV12-3/TRBV12-4|TRBJ2-1|many
TGTGCCAGCAGTTTAGACTGGGTGCAGTTCTTC
CASSLDWVQFF
>16|-|TRBV19|TRBJ1-2|-
TGTGCCAGTAGTCCTTTACAGGGTTCGTCTAACTATGGCTACACCTTC
CASSPLQGSSNYGYTF
>11|-|TRBV29-1|TRBJ2-5|few
TGCAGCGCAAAGGACACAGAGACCCAGTACTTC
CSAKDTETQYF
>14|TRBD1|TRBV7-9|TRBJ2-7|many
TGTGCCAGCAGCTCCGGGACAGTAGCCTACGAGCAGTACTTC
CASSSGTVAYEQYF
>13|TRBD1|TRBV10-3|TRBJ2-7|-
TGTGCCATCGGAGTCGACAGGGACAACGAGCAGTACTTC
CAIGVDRDNEQYF
>16|-|TRBV30|TRBJ2-5|-
TGTGCCTGGAGTTGGTGGGCGGGAAACCCACAAGAGACCCAGTACTTC
CAWSWWAGNPQETQYF
>15|-|TRBV4-3|TRBJ1-1|-
TGCGCCAGCAGCCAAGATAAGTTCGACCGGGCTGAAGCTTTCTTT
CASSQDKFDRAEAFF
>15|-|TRBV29-1|TRBJ1-1|few
TGCAGCGCTGGGACCCCCCTTACCATGAACACTGAAGCTTTCTTT
CSAGTPLTMNTEAFF
>16|-|TRBV4-1|TRBJ1-2|few
TGCGCCAGCAGCCAGTTCGCACTGCCTCCCGCCTATGGCTACACCTTC
CASSQFALPPAYGYTF
>15|TRBD2|TRBV12-3/TRBV12-4|TRBJ2-7|few
TGTGCCAGCAGTTATAGCGGGAGGTCCGTCTACGAGCAGTACTTC
CASSYSGRSVYEQYF
>13|-|TRBV20-1|TRBJ1-1|-
TGCAGTGCTGCCCACAGGGTGGACACTGAAGCTTTCTTT
CSAAHRVDTEAFF
>14|-|TRBV7-2|TRBJ1-2|-
TGTGCCAGCAGCTTAGTTTTCTCGACCTATGGCTACACCTTC
CASSLVFSTYGYTF
>16|-|TRBV6-6|TRBJ1-5|-
TGTGCCAGCACACAGTTGGGAAGAGGAGGCAATCAGCCCCAGCATTTT
CASTQLGRGGNQPQHF
>15|TRBD1|TRBV7-8|TRBJ2-4|few
TGTGCCAGCAGCTTACACGACAGGGGGGGAAACATTCAGTACTTC
CASSLHDRGGNIQYF
>14|-|TRBV5-1|TRBJ2-3|few
TGCGCCAGCAGCTTAGCGGAGGCCACAGATACGCAGTATTTT
CASSLAEATDTQYF
>13|-|TRBV7-3|TRBJ2-7|-
TGTGCCAGCAGCCGCTTTGCCTCCTACGAGCAGTACTTC
CASSRFASYEQYF
>14|-|TRBV30|TRBJ1-5|-
TGTGCCTGGAGTGTACCCGAATTGAATCAGCCCCAGCATTTT
CAWSVPELNQPQHF
>14|TRBD2|TRBV2|TRBJ2-7|-
TGTGCCAGCAGTGACCGGGACTATCACTACGAGCAGTACTTC
CASSDRDYHYEQYF
>15|TRBD2|TRBV7-2|TRBJ2-1|few
TGTGCCAGCAGCTTGAGAGGAGGGAGGGAATATGAGCAGTTCTTC
CASSLRGGREYEQFF
>16|TRBD1|TRBV5-1|TRBJ2-7|few
TGCGCCAGCAGCTTGGCCGCCGGGACAGGGGCCTACGAGCAGTACTTC
CASSLAAGTGAYEQYF
>17|TRBD2|TRBV7-9|TRBJ2-2|few
TGTGCCAGCAGCGCCCCCGGGACTAGTTTACGGAGCGGGGAGCTGTTTTTT
CASSAPGTSLRSGELFF
>11|-|TRBV29-1|TRBJ2-7|-
TGCAGCGGACGCAGGGGCGGCGAGCAGTACTTC
CSGRRGGEQYF
>13|TRBD1|TRBV7-3|TRBJ2-7|few
TGTGCCAGCAGCCTTAACGACAGGGGCGAGCAGTACTTC
CASSLNDRGEQYF
>15|-|TRBV7-3|TRBJ2-3|few
TGTGCCAGCAGCTCCGGGGACTTTAGCACAGATACGCAGTATTTT
CASSSGDFSTDTQYF
>17|TRBD2|TRBV11-3|TRBJ2-1|many
TGTGCCAGCAGCTTAGATCTTCTTGCGGGAGGAGACAATGAGCAGTTCTTC
CASSLDLLAGGDNEQFF
>15|TRBD1|TRBV23-1|TRBJ2-1|-
TGCGCCAGCAGTTACGTGCGGACAGGCTACAATGAGCAGTTCTTC
CASSYVRTGYNEQFF
>14|-|TRBV5-1|TRBJ1-1|few
TGCGCCAGCAGCTGGGGGATTACGAACACTGAAGCTTTCTTT
CASSWGITNTEAFF
>15|TRBD1|TRBV5-3|TRBJ2-5|-
TGTGCCAGAAGCGCACCCCGGGACAGAGAAGAGACCCAGTACTTC
CARSAPRDREETQYF
>13|-|TRBV30|TRBJ2-1|-
TGTGCCTGGACTCTAGGGGGGAGGACCGCGGAGTTCTTC
CAWTLGGRTAEFF
>16|TRBD2|TRBV9|TRBJ2-3|-
TGTGCCAGCAGCGTAGCAGCTAGCGGGAGAACAGATACGCAGTATTTT
CASSVAASGRTDTQYF
>14|-|TRBV13|TRBJ2-5|-
TGTGCCAGCAGCTTAAGACTCGAAGGAAAGACCCAGTACTTC
CASSLRLEGKTQYF
>14|-|TRBV7-9|TRBJ1-2|few
TGTGCCAGCAGCTTAGAAAGCCCTAGTCATGGCTACACCTTC
CASSLESPSHGYTF
>16|TRBD1|TRBV9|TRBJ2-1|few
TGTGCCAGCAGCGTTACCTGGGACAGGGCTAGCAATGAGCAGTTCTTC
CASSVTWDRASNEQFF
>12|-|TRBV7-8|TRBJ1-1|-
TGTGCCAGCAGCCCGACCGTGGGGGAAGCTTTCTTT
CASSPTVGEAFF
>14|TRBD1|TRBV6-5|TRBJ1-4|few
TGTGCCAGCAGTCCCCGGACAGGGAGAGAAAAACTGTTTTTT
CASSPRTGREKLFF
>15|-|TRBV5-1|TRBJ2-3|few
TGCGCCAGCAGCTTCACGGGGGCGTACCCAGATACGCAGTATTTT
CASSFTGAYPDTQYF
>16|-|TRBV5-1|TRBJ2-7|-
TGCGCCAGCAGCTTGGAGGGGGGCCGATGGAACTACGAGCAGTACTTC
CASSLEGGRWNYEQYF
>14|-|TRBV11-2|TRBJ1-5|few
TGTGCCAGCAGCTTAGGGGGCTTTTATCAGCCCCAGCATTTT
CASSLGGFYQPQHF
>17|TRBD1|TRBV7-9|TRBJ2-6|few
TGTGCCAGCAGCCAAGGACAGGGCAGCTCTGGGGCCAACGTCCTGACTTTC
CASSQGQGSSGANVLTF
>14|-|TRBV19|TRBJ2-7|-
TGTGCCAGTAGTATTACCGGACAGATCTACGAGCAGTACTTC
CASSITGQIYEQYF